This T cell receptor beta chain was recovered during a study of T cell responses to AZD1222 COVID-19 vaccine. The CDR3 spans 15 residues. Per germline, CDR1 MNHEY and CDR2 SVGAGI. V dropped 4 bases and J dropped 4 bases, with 13 bases sitting between them. Profiled with immunoSEQ multiplex PCR; TCRdb holds only in-frame clones, not every one. Among about 88,000 clones listed, roughly nine tenths were seen once. This clone occurred once. This specimen was peripheral blood, taken on day 0 of AZD1222 vaccination. The source is an adult in good health. The chain combines TRBV6-5 with TRBJ2-2; D unclear. CDR3 coding DNA: TGTGCCAGCAGTTTAGGGCAATTTCTCACCGGGGAGCTGTTTTTT. Amino acid sequence: CASSLGQFLTGELFF.